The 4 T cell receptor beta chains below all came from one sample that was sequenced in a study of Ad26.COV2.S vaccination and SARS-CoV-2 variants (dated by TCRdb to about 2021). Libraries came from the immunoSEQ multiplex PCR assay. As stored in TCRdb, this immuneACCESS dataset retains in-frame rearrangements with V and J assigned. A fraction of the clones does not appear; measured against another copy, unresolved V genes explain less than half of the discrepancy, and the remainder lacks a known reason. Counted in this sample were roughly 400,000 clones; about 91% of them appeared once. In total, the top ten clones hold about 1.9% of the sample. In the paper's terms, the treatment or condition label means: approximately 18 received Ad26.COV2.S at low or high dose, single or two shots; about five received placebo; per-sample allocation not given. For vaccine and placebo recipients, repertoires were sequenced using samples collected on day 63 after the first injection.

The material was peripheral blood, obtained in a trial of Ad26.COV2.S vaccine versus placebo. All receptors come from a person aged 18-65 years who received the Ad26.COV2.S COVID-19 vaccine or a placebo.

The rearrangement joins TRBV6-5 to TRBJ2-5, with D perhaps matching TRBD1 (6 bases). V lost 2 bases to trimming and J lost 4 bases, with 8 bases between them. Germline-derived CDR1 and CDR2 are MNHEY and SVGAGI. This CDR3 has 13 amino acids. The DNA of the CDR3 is TGTGCCAGCAGTTACATCAGGGGAGAGACCCAGTACTTC. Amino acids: CASSYIRGETQYF.

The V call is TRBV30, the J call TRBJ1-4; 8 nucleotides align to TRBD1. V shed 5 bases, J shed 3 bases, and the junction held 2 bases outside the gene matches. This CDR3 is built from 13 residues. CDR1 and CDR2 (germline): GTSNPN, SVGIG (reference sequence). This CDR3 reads CAWGQGSNEKLFF. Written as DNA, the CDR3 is TGTGCCTGGGGACAGGGTTCTAATGAAAAACTGTTTTTT.

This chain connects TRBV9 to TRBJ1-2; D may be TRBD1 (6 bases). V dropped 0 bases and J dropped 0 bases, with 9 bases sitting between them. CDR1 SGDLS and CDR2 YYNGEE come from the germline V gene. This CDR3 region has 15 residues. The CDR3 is CASSVVDRPNYGYTF. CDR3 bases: TGTGCCAGCAGCGTAGTGGACAGACCTAACTATGGCTACACCTTC.

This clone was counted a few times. This chain's CDR3 is CATKVGTLNTGELFF. The CDR3 DNA reads as TGTGCCACCAAAGTGGGGACATTGAACACCGGGGAGCTGTTTTTT. The chain couples TRBV27 to TRBJ2-2; TRBD1 is a possible D gene (6 bases). V was pared by 10 bases and J by 1 base, with 16 bases between. Germline V gene lookup returns CDR1 MNHEY and CDR2 SMNVEV (reference sequence). The CDR3 totals 15 residues.